Listed below are T cell receptor beta chains from one sample, sequenced in a study of CXCR3-negative and CXCR3-positive naive CD8 T cells. TCRdb re-called the 5' RACE reads and shows each CDR3 protein once, DNA omitted. The sample has just under 65,000 distinct CDR3 sequences; the top ten hold 4% to 5.5%. The sequencing sample was made of naive CXCR3+ CD8+ T cells from blood. These receptors came from a human donor in good health. Some clones in this sample may be carry-over from other donors' samples. Both conserved end residues are part of each CDR3. Rows may omit the clone size; those that give it use once, few, many or a size class.

clone size,V gene,J gene,CDR3 protein
-,TRBV4-3,TRBJ1-2,CASSQDSAGGLGGYTF
-,TRBV29-1,TRBJ1-2,CSAGSVSYGYTF
-,TRBV29-1,TRBJ2-7,CSVEDLGGSSYEQYF
-,TRBV6-5,TRBJ2-6,CASSYSIGANVLTF
-,TRBV7-9,TRBJ1-2,CASSPGGAHGYTF
-,TRBV20-1,TRBJ2-3,CSARDLPRVAGADTQYF
-,TRBV29-1,TRBJ2-3,CSVEQALPMPDTQYF
-,TRBV11-2,TRBJ2-7,CASSLGAALGYEQYF
-,TRBV29-1,TRBJ2-1,CSVSGPSIEQFF
-,TRBV7-2,TRBJ2-1,CASRISGDNEQFF
-,TRBV6-5,TRBJ2-3,CASRETLVAPQYF
-,TRBV5-1,TRBJ2-1,CASSLEGRGGEQFF
-,TRBV29-1,TRBJ2-1,CSLLGQQYNEQFF
-,TRBV7-9,TRBJ2-2,CASSSPFGHSNTGELFF
-,TRBV5-1,TRBJ2-7,CASSLEASGSYEQYF
-,TRBV6-2/TRBV6-3,TRBJ2-7,CASSYSTEEASYEQYF
-,TRBV6-5,TRBJ1-1,CASSYQGARTEAFF
-,TRBV7-9,TRBJ1-4,CASSLGANEKLFF
-,TRBV29-1,TRBJ1-2,CSVEEGSGYTF
medium-sized,TRBV20-1,TRBJ2-1,CSASGTSGYNEQFF
-,TRBV7-6,TRBJ2-2,CASSSWTGNTGELFF
-,TRBV29-1,TRBJ2-7,CSVLDGDTYEQYF
-,TRBV7-3,TRBJ2-2,CASSPGTGNPGELFF
-,TRBV7-3,TRBJ1-1,CASSLRGFWDRGTEAFF
-,TRBV20-1,TRBJ2-5,CSASNPGQGGTQYF
-,TRBV7-9,TRBJ2-1,CASSPLPARDNEQFF
-,TRBV12-5,TRBJ2-1,CASSGTESASYNEQFF
-,TRBV18,TRBJ1-2,CASSPPRFDGYTF
-,TRBV6-1,TRBJ1-1,CASSEGTGGTEAFF
-,TRBV19,TRBJ2-7,CASSTGTYEQYF
-,TRBV20-1,TRBJ2-1,CSARDRAGGHNEQFF
-,TRBV19,TRBJ2-7,CASSPGLDEQYF
-,TRBV5-1,TRBJ2-7,CASSYLPGQDDEQYF
-,TRBV7-9,TRBJ2-7,CASSFPPGQVVYEQYF
-,TRBV29-1,TRBJ2-1,CSVEGLSGGGINEQFF
-,TRBV6-6,TRBJ2-7,CASNSLGGEQYF
-,TRBV4-2,TRBJ1-5,CASSQGQPFNQPQHF
-,TRBV7-2,TRBJ1-2,CASSPTGAPSYGYTF
-,TRBV29-1,TRBJ2-7,CSVEDWEEGGAYEQYF
-,TRBV20-1,TRBJ1-2,CSAPDRGQGYTF
-,TRBV6-6,TRBJ2-5,CASSYPSGWSKETQYF
-,TRBV7-2,TRBJ2-2,CASSTQGFTGELFF
-,TRBV9,TRBJ2-7,CASSVEGRGTGSYEQYF
-,TRBV7-2,TRBJ2-1,CASSLGLAFNEQFF
-,TRBV27,TRBJ1-2,CASSPGQGFYLGYTF
-,TRBV7-2,TRBJ2-5,CASSLEWTQYF
-,TRBV11-2,TRBJ1-1,CASSLATGWEAFF
-,TRBV29-1,TRBJ1-1,CSVVGQVQAEAFF
-,TRBV20-1,TRBJ1-5,CSASGTADFNQPQHF
-,TRBV20-1,TRBJ1-4,CSARDSDSPYGEKLFF
-,TRBV20-1,TRBJ1-4,CSASGPGGSNEKLFF
-,TRBV5-1,TRBJ2-7,CASSYRGTGAYEQYF
-,TRBV29-1,TRBJ2-1,CSVVRGGGYNEQFF
-,TRBV29-1,TRBJ2-1,CSVGGYYNEQFF
-,TRBV7-9,TRBJ1-2,CASSQLGEQRNYGYTF